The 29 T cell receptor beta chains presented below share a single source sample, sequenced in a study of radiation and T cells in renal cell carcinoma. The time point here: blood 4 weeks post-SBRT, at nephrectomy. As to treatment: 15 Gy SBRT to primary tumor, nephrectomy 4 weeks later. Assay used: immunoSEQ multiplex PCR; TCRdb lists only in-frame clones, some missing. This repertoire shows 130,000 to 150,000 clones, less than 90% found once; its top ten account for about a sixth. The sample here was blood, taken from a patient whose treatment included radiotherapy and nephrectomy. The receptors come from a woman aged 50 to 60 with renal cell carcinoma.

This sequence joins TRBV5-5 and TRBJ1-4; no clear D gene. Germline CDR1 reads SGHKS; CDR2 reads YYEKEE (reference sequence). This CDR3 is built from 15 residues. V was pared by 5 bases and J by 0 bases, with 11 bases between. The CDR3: CASRAPGTTNEKLFF. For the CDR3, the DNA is TGTGCCAGCAGAGCCCCAGGCACAACTAATGAAAAACTGTTTTTT.

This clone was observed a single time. The CDR3 DNA follows: TGTGCCAGCAGCTTAGATTCACGAAATGAAAAACTGTTTTTT. It translates to CASSLDSRNEKLFF. The chain uses TRBV11-2 and TRBJ1-4; D unclear. V was trimmed by 0 bases and J by 5 bases, leaving 7 bases between them. The CDR3 extends over 14 amino acids. Germline CDR1 is SGHAT and CDR2 is FQNNGV.

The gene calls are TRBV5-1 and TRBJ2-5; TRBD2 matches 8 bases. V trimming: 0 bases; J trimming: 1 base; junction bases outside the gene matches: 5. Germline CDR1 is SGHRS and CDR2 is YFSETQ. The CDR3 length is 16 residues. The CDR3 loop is CASSLASGHIQETQYF. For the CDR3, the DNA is TGCGCCAGCAGCTTGGCTAGCGGGCACATCCAAGAGACCCAGTACTTC.

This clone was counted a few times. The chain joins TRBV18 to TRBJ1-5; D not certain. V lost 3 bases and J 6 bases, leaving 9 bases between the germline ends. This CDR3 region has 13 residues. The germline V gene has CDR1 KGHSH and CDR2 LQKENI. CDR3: CASSPARGQPQHF. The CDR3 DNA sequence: TGTGCCAGCTCACCGGCGAGAGGTCAGCCCCAGCATTTT.

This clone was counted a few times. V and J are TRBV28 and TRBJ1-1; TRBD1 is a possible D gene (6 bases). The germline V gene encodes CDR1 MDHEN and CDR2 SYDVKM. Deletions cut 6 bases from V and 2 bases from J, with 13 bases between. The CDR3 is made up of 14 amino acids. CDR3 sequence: CASRARGSNTEAFF. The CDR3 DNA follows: TGTGCCAGCAGGGCCAGGGGTTCCAACACTGAAGCTTTCTTT.

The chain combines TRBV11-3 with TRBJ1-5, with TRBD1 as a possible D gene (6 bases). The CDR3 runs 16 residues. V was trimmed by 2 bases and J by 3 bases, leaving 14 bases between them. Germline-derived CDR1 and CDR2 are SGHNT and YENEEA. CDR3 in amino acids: CASSLPSDRFNQPQHF. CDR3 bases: TGTGCCAGCAGCTTACCCTCGGACAGATTCAATCAGCCCCAGCATTTT. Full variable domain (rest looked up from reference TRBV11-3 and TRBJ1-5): EAGVVQSPRYKIIEKKQPVAFWCNPISGHNTLYWYLQNLGQGPELLIRYENEEAVDDSQLPKDRFSAERLKGVDSTLKIQPAELGDSAVYLCASSLPSDRFNQPQHFGDGTRLSIL.

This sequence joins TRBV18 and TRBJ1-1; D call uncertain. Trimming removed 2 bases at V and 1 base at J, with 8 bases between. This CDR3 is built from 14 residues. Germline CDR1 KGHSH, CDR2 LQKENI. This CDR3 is CASSPSTENTEAFF. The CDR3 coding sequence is TGTGCCAGCTCACCAAGCACAGAGAACACTGAAGCTTTCTTT. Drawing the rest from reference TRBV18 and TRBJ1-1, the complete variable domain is NAGVMQNPRHLVRRRGQEARLRCSPMKGHSHVYWYRQLPEEGLKFMVYLQKENIIDESGMPKERFSAEFPKEGPSILRIQQVVRGDSAAYFCASSPSTENTEAFFGQGTRLTVV.

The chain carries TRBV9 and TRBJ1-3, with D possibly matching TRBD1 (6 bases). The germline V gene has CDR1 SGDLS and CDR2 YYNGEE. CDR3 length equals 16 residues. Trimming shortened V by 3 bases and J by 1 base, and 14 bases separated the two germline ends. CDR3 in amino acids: CASSATDSTSGNTIYF. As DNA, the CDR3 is TGTGCCAGCAGCGCCACGGACAGTACTTCTGGAAACACCATATATTTT.

CDR3 DNA: TGTGCCAGCAGCTTACACAGGGGGCTGGTGGAAGAGACCCAGTACTTC. Protein sequence: CASSLHRGLVEETQYF. The J gene is TRBJ2-5, the V gene TRBV7-8, with 9 bases matching TRBD1. Germline-derived CDR1 and CDR2 are SGHVS and FQNEAQ. V was clipped by 2 bases and J by 3 bases; unmatched bases: 7. This CDR3 has 16 residues.

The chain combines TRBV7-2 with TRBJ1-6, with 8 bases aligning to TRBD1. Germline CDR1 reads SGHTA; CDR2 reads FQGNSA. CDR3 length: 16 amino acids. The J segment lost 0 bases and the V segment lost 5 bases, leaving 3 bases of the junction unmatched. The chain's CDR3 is CASSGQGGSYNSPLHF. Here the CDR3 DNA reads TGTGCCAGCAGCGGACAGGGAGGCTCCTATAATTCACCCCTCCACTTT.

As DNA, the CDR3 is TGTGCCTGGAGTACGACCACGACAGGGGCGCAGTACTTC. Translating it yields CAWSTTTTGAQYF. The chain links TRBV30 to TRBJ2-7, with 8 bases lining up with TRBD1. The CDR3 runs to 13 residues. Germline CDR1 and CDR2: GTSNPN and SVGIG (reference sequence). With V trimmed by 2 bases and J by 9 bases, 9 bases remained unmatched.

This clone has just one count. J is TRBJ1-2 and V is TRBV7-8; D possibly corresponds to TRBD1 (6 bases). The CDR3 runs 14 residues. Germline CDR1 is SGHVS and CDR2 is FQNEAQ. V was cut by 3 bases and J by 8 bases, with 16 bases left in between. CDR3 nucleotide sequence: TGTGCCAGCAGCTTGGGAGGGGGGGGCGTAGGCTACACCTTC. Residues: CASSLGGGGVGYTF.

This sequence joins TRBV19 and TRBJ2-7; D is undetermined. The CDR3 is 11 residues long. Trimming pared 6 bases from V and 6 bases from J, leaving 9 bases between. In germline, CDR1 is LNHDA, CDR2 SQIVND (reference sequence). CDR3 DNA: TGTGCCAGTAGGTGGGGTGCCGAGCAGTACTTC. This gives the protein CASRWGAEQYF. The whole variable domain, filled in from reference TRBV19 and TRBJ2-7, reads DGGITQSPKYLFRKEGQNVTLSCEQNLNHDAMYWYRQDPGQGLRLIYYSQIVNDFQKGDIAEGYSVSREKKESFPLTVTSAQKNPTAFYLCASRWGAEQYFGPGTRLTVT.

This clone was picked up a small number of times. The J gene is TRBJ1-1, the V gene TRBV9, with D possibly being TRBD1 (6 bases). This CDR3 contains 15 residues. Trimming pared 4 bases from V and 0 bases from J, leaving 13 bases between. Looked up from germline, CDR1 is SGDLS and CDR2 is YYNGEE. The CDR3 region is CASSPRTDMNTEAFF. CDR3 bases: TGTGCCAGCAGCCCGAGGACAGACATGAACACTGAAGCTTTCTTT.

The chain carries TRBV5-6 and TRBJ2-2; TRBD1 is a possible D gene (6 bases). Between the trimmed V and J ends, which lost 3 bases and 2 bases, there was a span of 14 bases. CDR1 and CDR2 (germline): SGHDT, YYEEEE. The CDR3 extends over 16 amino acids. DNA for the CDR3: TGTGCCAGCAGCTCCAGGACAGAGTTAAACACCGGGGAGCTGTTTTTT. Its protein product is CASSSRTELNTGELFF.

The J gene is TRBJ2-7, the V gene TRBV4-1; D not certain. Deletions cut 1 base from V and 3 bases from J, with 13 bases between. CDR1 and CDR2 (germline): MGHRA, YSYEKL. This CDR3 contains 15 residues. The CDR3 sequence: CASSQGALRLYEQYF. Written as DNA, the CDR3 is TGCGCCAGCAGCCAAGGGGCTCTAAGGCTCTACGAGCAGTACTTC.

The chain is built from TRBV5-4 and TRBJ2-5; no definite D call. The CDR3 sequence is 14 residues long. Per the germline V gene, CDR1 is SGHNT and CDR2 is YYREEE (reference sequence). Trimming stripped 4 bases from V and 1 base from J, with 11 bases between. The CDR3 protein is CASSTGGSQETQYF. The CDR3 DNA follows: TGTGCCAGCAGCACGGGTGGTAGCCAAGAGACCCAGTACTTC.

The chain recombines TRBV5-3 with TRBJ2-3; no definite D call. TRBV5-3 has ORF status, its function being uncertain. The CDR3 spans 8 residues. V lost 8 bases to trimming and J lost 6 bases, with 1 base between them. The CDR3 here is CARDTQYF. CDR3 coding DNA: TGTGCCAGGGATACGCAGTATTTT.

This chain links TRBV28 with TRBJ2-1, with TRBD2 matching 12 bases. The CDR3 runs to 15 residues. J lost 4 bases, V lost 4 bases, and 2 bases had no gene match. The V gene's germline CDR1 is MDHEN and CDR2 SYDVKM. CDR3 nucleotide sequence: TGTGCCAGCAGTTCCCTAGCGGGAGGGTACAATGAGCAGTTCTTC. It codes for CASSSLAGGYNEQFF.

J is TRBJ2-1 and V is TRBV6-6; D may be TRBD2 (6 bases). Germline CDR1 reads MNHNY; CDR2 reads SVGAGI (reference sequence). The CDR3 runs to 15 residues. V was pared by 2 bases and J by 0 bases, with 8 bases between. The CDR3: CASSYLGGSYNEQFF. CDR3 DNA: TGTGCCAGCAGTTACCTGGGGGGCTCCTACAATGAGCAGTTCTTC.

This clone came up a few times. CDR3 region: CASRDRTGNTEAFF. The CDR3 DNA sequence: TGCGCCAGCAGAGACAGGACAGGGAACACTGAAGCTTTCTTT. The V call is TRBV5-1, the J call TRBJ1-1, with 7 bases matching TRBD1. This CDR3 has 14 amino acids. V shed 5 bases, J shed 1 base, and the junction held 5 bases outside the gene matches. CDR1 is SGHRS, CDR2 YFSETQ, per germline.

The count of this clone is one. The CDR3 DNA sequence: TGCGCCAGCAGCTTGCGGCAGGGTGGCTATGGCTACACCTTC. Its translation is CASSLRQGGYGYTF. The V call is TRBV5-1, the J call TRBJ1-2, with D perhaps matching TRBD1 (5 bases). V was cut by 1 base and J by 4 bases, with 11 bases left in between. Germline CDR1 and CDR2: SGHRS and YFSETQ. The CDR3 extends over 14 amino acids. Using reference TRBV5-1 and TRBJ1-2 for the parts outside the CDR3, the full variable domain is KAGVTQTPRYLIKTRGQQVTLSCSPISGHRSVSWYQQTPGQGLQFLFEYFSETQRNKGNFPGRFSGRQFSNSRSEMNVSTLELGDSALYLCASSLRQGGYGYTFGSGTRLTVV.

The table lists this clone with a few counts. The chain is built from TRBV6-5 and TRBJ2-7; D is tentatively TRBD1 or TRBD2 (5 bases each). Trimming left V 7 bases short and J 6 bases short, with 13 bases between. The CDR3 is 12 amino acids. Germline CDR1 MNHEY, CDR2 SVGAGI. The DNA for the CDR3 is TGTGCCAGCAAATTGGGGGAGTCCGAGCAGTACTTC. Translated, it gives CASKLGESEQYF.

CDR3 in DNA: TGTGCCAGCAGCTTAAGTTATGGCGGGACAGATACGCAGTATTTT. This encodes CASSLSYGGTDTQYF. This chain uses TRBV7-6 with TRBJ2-3, with D maybe TRBD2 (5 bases). Germline V gives CDR1 SGHVS, CDR2 FNYEAQ. The CDR3 is 15 amino acids. V lost 2 bases and J 3 bases, leaving 12 bases between the germline ends.

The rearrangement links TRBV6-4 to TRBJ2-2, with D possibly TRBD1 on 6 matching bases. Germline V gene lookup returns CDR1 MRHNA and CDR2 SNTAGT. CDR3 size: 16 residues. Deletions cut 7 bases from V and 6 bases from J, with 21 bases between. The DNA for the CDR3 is TGTGCCAGCAAAGAGAGGGGGTTTTTCTATTCCGGGGAGCTGTTTTTT. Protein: CASKERGFFYSGELFF.

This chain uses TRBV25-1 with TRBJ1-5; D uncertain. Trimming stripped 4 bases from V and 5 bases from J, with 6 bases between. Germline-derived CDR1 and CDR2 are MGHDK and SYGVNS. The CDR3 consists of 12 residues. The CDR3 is CASSAGYQPQHF. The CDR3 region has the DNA TGTGCCAGCAGTGCGGGCTATCAGCCCCAGCATTTT.

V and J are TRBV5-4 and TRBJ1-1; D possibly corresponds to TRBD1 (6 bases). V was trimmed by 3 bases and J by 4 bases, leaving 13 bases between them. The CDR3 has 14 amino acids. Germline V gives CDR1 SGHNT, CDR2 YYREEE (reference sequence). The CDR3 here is CASSSTGLATEAFF. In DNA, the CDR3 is TGTGCCAGCAGCTCCACAGGGCTGGCCACTGAAGCTTTCTTT.

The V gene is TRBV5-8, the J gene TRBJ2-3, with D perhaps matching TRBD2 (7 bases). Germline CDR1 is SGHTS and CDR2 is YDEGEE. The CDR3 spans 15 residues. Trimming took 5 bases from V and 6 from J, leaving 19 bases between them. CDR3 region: CASSDPRGARDTQYF. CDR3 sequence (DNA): TGTGCCAGCAGTGATCCTCGGGGGGCCAGGGATACGCAGTATTTT.

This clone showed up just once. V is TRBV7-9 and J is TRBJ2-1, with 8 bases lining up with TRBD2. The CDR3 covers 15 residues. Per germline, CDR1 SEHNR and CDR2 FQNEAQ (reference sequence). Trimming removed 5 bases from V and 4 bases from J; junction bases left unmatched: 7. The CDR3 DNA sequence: TGTGCCAGCAGCAAAAGCGGGGGAGAATACAATGAGCAGTTCTTC. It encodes CASSKSGGEYNEQFF.